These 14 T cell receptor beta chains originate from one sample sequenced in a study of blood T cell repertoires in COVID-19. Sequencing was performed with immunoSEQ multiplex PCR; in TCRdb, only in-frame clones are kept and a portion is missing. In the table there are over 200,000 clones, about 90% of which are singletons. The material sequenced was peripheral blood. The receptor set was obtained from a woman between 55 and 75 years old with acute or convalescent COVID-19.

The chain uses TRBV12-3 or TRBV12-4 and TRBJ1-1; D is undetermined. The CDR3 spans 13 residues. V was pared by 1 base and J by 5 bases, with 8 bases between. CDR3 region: CASSLGERTEAFF. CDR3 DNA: TGTGCCAGCAGTTTAGGCGAGCGTACTGAAGCTTTCTTT.

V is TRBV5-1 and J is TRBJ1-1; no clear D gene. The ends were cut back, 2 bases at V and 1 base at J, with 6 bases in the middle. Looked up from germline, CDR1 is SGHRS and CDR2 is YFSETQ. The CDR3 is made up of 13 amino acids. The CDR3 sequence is CASSFFGNTEAFF. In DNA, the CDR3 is TGCGCCAGCAGCTTCTTCGGGAACACTGAAGCTTTCTTT.

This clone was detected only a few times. The CDR3 is CASSLALRGPGEAFF. CDR3 nucleotide sequence: TGTGCCAGCAGCTTAGCATTGCGAGGGCCTGGAGAAGCTTTCTTT. This rearrangement joins TRBV7-2 to TRBJ1-1; D ambiguous. Per the germline V gene, CDR1 is SGHTA and CDR2 is FQGNSA. V lost 0 bases and J lost 8, with 16 bases in between. This CDR3 contains 15 residues.

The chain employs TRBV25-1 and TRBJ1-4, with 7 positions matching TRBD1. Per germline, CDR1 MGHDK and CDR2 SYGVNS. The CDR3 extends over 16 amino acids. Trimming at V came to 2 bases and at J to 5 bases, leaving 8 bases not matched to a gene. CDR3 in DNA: TGTGCCAGCAGTGAACTGGGTGCAGGGGGAAATGAAAAACTGTTTTTT. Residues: CASSELGAGGNEKLFF.

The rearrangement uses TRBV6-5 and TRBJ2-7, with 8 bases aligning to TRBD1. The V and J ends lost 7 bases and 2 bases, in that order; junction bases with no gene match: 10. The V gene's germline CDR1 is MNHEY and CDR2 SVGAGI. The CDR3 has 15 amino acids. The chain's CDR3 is CASKFDRGETYEQYF. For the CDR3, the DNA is TGTGCCAGCAAATTTGACAGGGGTGAGACCTACGAGCAGTACTTC.

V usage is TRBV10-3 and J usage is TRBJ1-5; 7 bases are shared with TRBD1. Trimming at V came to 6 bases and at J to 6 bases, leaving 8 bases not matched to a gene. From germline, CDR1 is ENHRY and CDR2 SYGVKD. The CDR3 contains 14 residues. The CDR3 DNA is TGTGCCATCAGGTCCGGGACAGATGGTCAGCCCCAGCATTTT. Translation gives CAIRSGTDGQPQHF.

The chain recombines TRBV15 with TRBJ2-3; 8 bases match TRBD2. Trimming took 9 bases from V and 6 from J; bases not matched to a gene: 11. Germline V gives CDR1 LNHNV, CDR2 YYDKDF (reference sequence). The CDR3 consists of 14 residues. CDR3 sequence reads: CATTGTRGGDTQYF. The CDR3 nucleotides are TGTGCCACGACCGGGACTAGAGGGGGTGATACGCAGTATTTT.

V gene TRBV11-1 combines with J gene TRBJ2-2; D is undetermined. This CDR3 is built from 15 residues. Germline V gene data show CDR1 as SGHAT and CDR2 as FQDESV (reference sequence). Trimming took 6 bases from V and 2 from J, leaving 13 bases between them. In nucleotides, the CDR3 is TGTGCCAGCAGTTCCGCGGTATCAAACACCGGGGAGCTGTTTTTT. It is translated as CASSSAVSNTGELFF.

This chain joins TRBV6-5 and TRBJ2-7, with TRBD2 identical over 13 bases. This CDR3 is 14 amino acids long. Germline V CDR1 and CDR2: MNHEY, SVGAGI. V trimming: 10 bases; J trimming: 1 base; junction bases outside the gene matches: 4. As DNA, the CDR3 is TGTGCCACCAGGACTAGCGGGGGATCCTACGAGCAGTACTTC. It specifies CATRTSGGSYEQYF.

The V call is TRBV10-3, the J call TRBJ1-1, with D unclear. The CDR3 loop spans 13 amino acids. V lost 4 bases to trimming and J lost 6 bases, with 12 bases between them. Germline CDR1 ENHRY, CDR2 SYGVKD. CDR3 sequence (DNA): TGTGCCATCAGTGGGCGTGGGAGATCTGAAGCTTTCTTT. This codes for CAISGRGRSEAFF.

The CDR3 sequence: CASSPRGYSNQPQHF. The CDR3 bases are TGTGCCAGCTCACCACGAGGCTATAGCAATCAGCCCCAGCATTTT. This chain uses TRBV18 with TRBJ1-5; no clear D gene. The V end was cut by 1 base, the J end by 0 bases, with 7 bases between. CDR1 KGHSH and CDR2 LQKENI come from the germline V gene. The CDR3 totals 15 residues.

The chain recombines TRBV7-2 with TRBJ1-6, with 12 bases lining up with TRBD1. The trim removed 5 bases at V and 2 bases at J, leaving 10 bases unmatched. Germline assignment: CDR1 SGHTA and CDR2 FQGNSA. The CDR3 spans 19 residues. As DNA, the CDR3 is TGTGCCAGCAGCCCCGAGGGGGACAGGGGGCTCCCCTATAATTCACCCCTCCACTTT. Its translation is CASSPEGDRGLPYNSPLHF.

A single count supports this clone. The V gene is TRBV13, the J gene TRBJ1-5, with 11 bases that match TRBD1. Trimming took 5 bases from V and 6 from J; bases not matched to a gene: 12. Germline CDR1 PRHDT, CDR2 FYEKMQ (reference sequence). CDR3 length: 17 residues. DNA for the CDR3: TGTGCCAGCAGCCGCTGGACAGGGGGCGCGAAAGTTCAGCCCCAGCATTTT. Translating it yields CASSRWTGGAKVQPQHF. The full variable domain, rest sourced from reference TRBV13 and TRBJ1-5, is AAGVIQSPRHLIKEKRETATLKCYPIPRHDTVYWYQQGPGQDPQFLISFYEKMQSDKGSIPDRFSAQQFSDYHSELNMSSLELGDSALYFCASSRWTGGAKVQPQHFGDGTRLSIL.

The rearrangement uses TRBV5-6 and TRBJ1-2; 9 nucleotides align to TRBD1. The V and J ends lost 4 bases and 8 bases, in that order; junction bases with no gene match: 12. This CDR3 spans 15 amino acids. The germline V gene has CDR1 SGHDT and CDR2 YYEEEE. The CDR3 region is CASSDPGQGVSGYTF. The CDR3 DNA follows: TGTGCCAGCAGCGACCCGGGACAGGGAGTTTCGGGCTACACCTTC.